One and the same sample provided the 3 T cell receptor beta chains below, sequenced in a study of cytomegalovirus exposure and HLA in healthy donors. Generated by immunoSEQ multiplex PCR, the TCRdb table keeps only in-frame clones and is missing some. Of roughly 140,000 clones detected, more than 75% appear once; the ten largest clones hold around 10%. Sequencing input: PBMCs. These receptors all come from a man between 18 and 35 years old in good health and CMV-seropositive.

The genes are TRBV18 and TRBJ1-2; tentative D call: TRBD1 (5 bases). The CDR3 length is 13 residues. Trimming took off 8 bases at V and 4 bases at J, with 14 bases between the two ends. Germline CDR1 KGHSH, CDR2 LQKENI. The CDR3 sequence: CASARDSTYGYTF. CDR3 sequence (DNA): TGTGCCAGCGCCCGGGACTCAACCTATGGCTACACCTTC. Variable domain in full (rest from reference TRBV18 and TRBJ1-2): NAGVMQNPRHLVRRRGQEARLRCSPMKGHSHVYWYRQLPEEGLKFMVYLQKENIIDESGMPKERFSAEFPKEGPSILRIQQVVRGDSAAYFCASARDSTYGYTFGSGTRLTVV.

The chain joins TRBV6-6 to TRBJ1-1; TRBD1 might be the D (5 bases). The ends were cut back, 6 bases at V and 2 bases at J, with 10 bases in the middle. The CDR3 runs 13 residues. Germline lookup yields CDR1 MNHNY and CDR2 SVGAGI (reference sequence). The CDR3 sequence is CASSQGGNTEAFF. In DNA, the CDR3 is TGTGCCAGCAGCCAGGGAGGCAACACTGAAGCTTTCTTT.

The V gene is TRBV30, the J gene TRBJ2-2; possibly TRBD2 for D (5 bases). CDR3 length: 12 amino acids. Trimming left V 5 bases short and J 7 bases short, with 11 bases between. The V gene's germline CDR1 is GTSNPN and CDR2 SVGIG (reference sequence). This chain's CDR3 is CAWDGLHGELFF. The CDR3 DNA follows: TGTGCCTGGGACGGACTTCACGGGGAGCTGTTTTTT.